The 21 T cell receptor beta chains listed next were all sequenced from one sample in a study of beta chain features in type 1 diabetes. Of the isolated RNA, all was reverse transcribed, and so the sequenced material was expressed TCRB transcripts. The assay was immunoSEQ multiplex PCR, and TCRdb's table has in-frame clones only and misses some. This table has 680,000 or so clones, around 16% appearing once. Sequences were obtained from naive CD4+ T cells from blood. Receptors were obtained from a man younger than 35 in good health.

This clone has only a few counts. The genes are TRBV7-2 and TRBJ2-5; tentatively, D is TRBD2 (7 bases). The CDR3 loop spans 13 amino acids. V lost 6 bases and J lost 4, with 12 bases in between. Germline-derived CDR1 and CDR2 are SGHTA and FQGNSA. The CDR3 protein is CASRVGGRETQYF. The CDR3 nucleotides read TGTGCCAGCAGGGTGGGGGGGCGAGAGACCCAGTACTTC.

This clone turned up a few times. The gene calls are TRBV7-3 and TRBJ1-2; no clear D gene. V was pared by 5 bases and J by 7 bases, with 11 bases between. The CDR3 extends over 12 amino acids. Germline lookup yields CDR1 SGHTA and CDR2 FQGTGA. The CDR3 DNA reads TGTGCCAGCAGCCGATCCGGAGGTGGCTACACCTTC. Protein sequence: CASSRSGGGYTF.

The sample holds a few counts of this clone. V gene TRBV28 combines with J gene TRBJ2-1; 8 bases are shared with TRBD1. Germline loops: CDR1 MDHEN, CDR2 SYDVKM. The CDR3 is 15 amino acids. The V segment lost 2 bases and the J segment 6 bases; nucleotides outside the gene matches: 6. The chain's CDR3 is CASSLGPTGGNEQFF. Written as DNA, the CDR3 is TGTGCCAGCAGTTTAGGGCCTACAGGGGGCAATGAGCAGTTCTTC.

This clone was seen more than once but under ten times. The chain carries TRBV9 and TRBJ1-6, with unresolved D. Germline CDR1 and CDR2: SGDLS and YYNGEE. The CDR3 runs to 18 residues. The V end was cut by 3 bases, the J end by 3 bases, with 19 bases between. CDR3 in amino acids: CASSAEGLLGDYNSPLHF. As DNA, the CDR3 is TGTGCCAGCAGCGCAGAGGGCCTACTCGGTGACTATAATTCACCCCTCCACTTT.

This clone turned up a few times. V usage is TRBV7-3 and J usage is TRBJ2-3; no definite D call. This CDR3 is 17 amino acids long. Per germline, CDR1 SGHTA and CDR2 FQGTGA. The V end was cut by 5 bases, the J end by 4 bases, with 22 bases between. The CDR3: CASSPSVGRTAADTQYF. In DNA form, the CDR3 reads TGTGCCAGCAGCCCCTCGGTGGGTCGGACGGCGGCAGATACGCAGTATTTT.

A few counts support this clone. J is TRBJ2-1 and V is TRBV5-1; a possible D gene is TRBD1 (5 bases). CDR3 length: 14 residues. V was trimmed by 3 bases and J by 4 bases, leaving 11 bases between them. Germline V gives CDR1 SGHRS, CDR2 YFSETQ. This chain's CDR3 is CASSSRQIYNEQFF. For the CDR3, the DNA is TGCGCCAGCAGCTCCCGACAGATATACAATGAGCAGTTCTTC.

The DNA of the CDR3 is TGTGCCAGCAGCGTTCGAGCGGGGGGCCTAGATACGCAGTATTTT. Amino acids: CASSVRAGGLDTQYF. This chain links TRBV9 with TRBJ2-3; 9 bases fit TRBD2. J was trimmed by 5 bases and V by 2 bases; bases with no gene match: 6. The germline CDR1 and CDR2 sequences are SGDLS and YYNGEE. The CDR3 sequence is 15 residues long. The whole variable domain, filled in from reference TRBV9 and TRBJ2-3, reads DSGVTQTPKHLITATGQRVTLRCSPRSGDLSVYWYQQSLDQGLQFLIQYYNGEERAKGNILERFSAQQFPDLHSELNLSSLELGDSALYFCASSVRAGGLDTQYFGPGTRLTVL.

The chain is built from TRBV5-1 and TRBJ2-1; 11 bases map to TRBD2. Trimming took 2 bases from V and 4 from J; bases not matched to a gene: 5. The CDR3 length is 16 residues. Germline values: CDR1 SGHRS, CDR2 YFSETQ. CDR3 nucleotides: TGCGCCAGCAGCTTTCCGGGACTAGCGGCTTACAATGAGCAGTTCTTC. This codes for CASSFPGLAAYNEQFF.

The sample holds a few counts of this clone. V gene TRBV6-6 combines with J gene TRBJ2-7; possibly TRBD2 for D (5 bases). Trimming removed 0 bases at V and 2 bases at J, with 14 bases between. The CDR3 runs to 16 residues. CDR1 is MNHNY and CDR2 is SVGAGI in the germline V gene (reference sequence). The CDR3 protein is CASSYSGRRGPYEQYF. CDR3 nucleotide sequence: TGTGCCAGCAGTTACTCAGGGAGACGCGGACCCTACGAGCAGTACTTC.

A few counts support this clone. DNA of the CDR3: TGTGCCAGCAGCCCTCGGGGACTTGCAGGGCCGCATCAGCCCCAGCATTTT. Protein sequence: CASSPRGLAGPHQPQHF. The V gene is TRBV5-6, the J gene TRBJ1-5; TRBD1 is a possible D gene (5 bases). This CDR3 has 17 amino acids. Germline V gives CDR1 SGHDT, CDR2 YYEEEE. V was clipped by 4 bases and J by 5 bases, with 22 bases between them.

The chain carries TRBV7-7 and TRBJ2-5; D is ambiguous. Germline CDR1 is SSHAT and CDR2 is FNYEAQ (reference sequence). The V gene lost 1 base and the J gene lost 5 bases, with 11 bases spanning the gap. This CDR3 has 14 residues. CDR3 nucleotides: TGTGCCAGCAGCTTAGGGTCGGATGGGGAGACCCAGTACTTC. It is translated as CASSLGSDGETQYF.

The genes are TRBV2 and TRBJ1-2, with 9 bases lining up with TRBD1. The CDR3 consists of 14 residues. Trimming took 6 bases from V and 4 from J; bases not matched to a gene: 6. CDR1 SNHLY and CDR2 FYNNEI come from the germline V gene. This CDR3 is CASRDRGFSYGYTF. CDR3 sequence (DNA): TGTGCCAGCAGGGACAGGGGATTTAGCTATGGCTACACCTTC.

This clone turned up a few times. This rearrangement joins TRBV15 to TRBJ2-3, with TRBD2 identical over 9 bases. CDR3 length: 15 amino acids. Germline loops: CDR1 LNHNV, CDR2 YYDKDF (reference sequence). V dropped 4 bases and J dropped 4; count of bases not matched to a gene: 6. The CDR3 coding sequence is TGTGCCACCAGCACGAGGGGACTAGCTGCAGATACGCAGTATTTT. Its translation is CATSTRGLAADTQYF.

The genes are TRBV28 and TRBJ2-7; a weak D match, TRBD2 (6 bases). The CDR3 has 17 amino acids. Per germline, CDR1 MDHEN and CDR2 SYDVKM. Trimming removed 7 bases at V and 3 bases at J, with 25 bases between. The CDR3 here is CASIDSGRGLRFYEQYF. CDR3 coding DNA: TGTGCCAGCATCGACTCCGGGCGGGGACTCCGGTTCTACGAGCAGTACTTC.

This clone has only a few counts. The J gene is TRBJ2-7, the V gene TRBV4-3; D gene uncertain. Per the germline V gene, CDR1 is LGHNA and CDR2 is YSLEER. The CDR3 contains 13 residues. V lost 0 bases, J lost 3 bases, and 6 bases lay in between. The CDR3 nucleotides are TGCGCCAGCAGCCAAGAAGCTAGCTACGAGCAGTACTTC. Its translation: CASSQEASYEQYF.

This rearrangement joins TRBV4-3 to TRBJ1-1; D not resolved. Germline V CDR1 and CDR2: LGHNA, YSLEER. V was trimmed by 2 bases and J by 3 bases, leaving 13 bases between them. The CDR3 contains 15 residues. Here the CDR3 DNA reads TGCGCCAGCAGCCAAAGGTCACTAGTTGACACTGAAGCTTTCTTT. It is translated as CASSQRSLVDTEAFF.

The chain uses TRBV5-1 and TRBJ2-5, with D tentatively TRBD1 (6 bases). V lost 2 bases to trimming and J lost 3 bases, with 14 bases between them. The CDR3 loop spans 15 amino acids. The germline V gene encodes CDR1 SGHRS and CDR2 YFSETQ. The CDR3 loop is CASSFSGQPKETQYF. CDR3 nucleotide sequence: TGCGCCAGCAGCTTTTCCGGACAGCCTAAAGAGACCCAGTACTTC. Variable domain in full (rest from reference TRBV5-1 and TRBJ2-5): KAGVTQTPRYLIKTRGQQVTLSCSPISGHRSVSWYQQTPGQGLQFLFEYFSETQRNKGNFPGRFSGRQFSNSRSEMNVSTLELGDSALYLCASSFSGQPKETQYFGPGTRLLVL.

The chain is built from TRBV5-1 and TRBJ2-7, with 11 bases lining up with TRBD1. Germline CDR1 and CDR2: SGHRS and YFSETQ. The CDR3 has 15 residues. J lost 5 bases, V lost 2 bases, and 6 bases had no gene match. The CDR3 sequence: CASSFSGTGGHEQYF. Written as DNA, the CDR3 is TGCGCCAGCAGCTTCTCCGGGACAGGGGGGCACGAGCAGTACTTC.

This sequence joins TRBV7-2 and TRBJ2-7, with 7 positions matching TRBD1. The germline V gene has CDR1 SGHTA and CDR2 FQGNSA. The CDR3 runs to 15 residues. Losses at the gene ends were 6 bases for V and 4 bases for J; bases not matched to a gene: 12. For the CDR3, the DNA is TGTGCCAGCAGTCCATCCCGGGACAGAACATACGAGCAGTACTTC. This sequence encodes CASSPSRDRTYEQYF.

The table lists this clone with a few counts. The rearrangement uses TRBV9 and TRBJ2-3; 11 nucleotides align to TRBD2. V shed 0 bases and J 4 bases; nucleotides not matched to a gene: 4. The CDR3 covers 16 residues. Germline CDR1 reads SGDLS; CDR2 reads YYNGEE. The CDR3 DNA reads TGTGCCAGCAGCGTAGCTCCTAGCGGGGGGTCAGATACGCAGTATTTT. As protein: CASSVAPSGGSDTQYF.

Only a few counts were recorded for this clone. The chain employs TRBV10-3 and TRBJ1-3; 9 bases line up with TRBD1. The germline V gene encodes CDR1 ENHRY and CDR2 SYGVKD. The length of the CDR3 is 19 residues. V shed 6 bases, J shed 0 bases, and the junction held 15 bases outside the gene matches. CDR3 nucleotide sequence: TGTGCCATCAGGATAACCCAACCTGAACAGGGGGCCTCTGGAAACACCATATATTTT. Its translation: CAIRITQPEQGASGNTIYF.